The table lists the clone carrying this T cell receptor beta chain with a few counts. Its antigen is unknown. These data come from a study of human T cells and chemical hapten exposure. Findings of the study overall: DPC sensitization produced no change in TCRs with frequency above 1 in 1000.

TCRdb reprocessed the RACE reads via MiXCR and lists one record per CDR3 protein. The sample lists about 37,000 distinct CDR3 sequences, approximately 6.3% occurring once. V was pared by 0 bases and J by 7 bases, with 9 bases between. CDR1 and CDR2 from the germline V gene are LGHDT and YNNKEL (reference sequence). This CDR3 spans 13 amino acids. Time point denoted: patch test 1, 2 weeks after DPC sensitization. Treatment given: therapeutic diphenylcyclopropenone sensitization with weekly scalp DPC. The starting material, unfractionated whole blood, was used for total RNA extraction. The chain employs TRBV3-1 and TRBJ1-2, with D tentatively TRBD1 (5 bases). Here the sequenced sample was whole blood, taken in connection with sensitization to the hapten diphenylcyclopropenone (DPC). The clonotype was recovered from a woman aged 25 to 39 with alopecia areata. Some clones in this sample may be carry-over from other donors' samples. The CDR3: CASSQDWGSGYTF. The CDR3 nucleotides read TGTGCCAGCAGCCAAGATTGGGGGTCTGGCTACACCTTC.